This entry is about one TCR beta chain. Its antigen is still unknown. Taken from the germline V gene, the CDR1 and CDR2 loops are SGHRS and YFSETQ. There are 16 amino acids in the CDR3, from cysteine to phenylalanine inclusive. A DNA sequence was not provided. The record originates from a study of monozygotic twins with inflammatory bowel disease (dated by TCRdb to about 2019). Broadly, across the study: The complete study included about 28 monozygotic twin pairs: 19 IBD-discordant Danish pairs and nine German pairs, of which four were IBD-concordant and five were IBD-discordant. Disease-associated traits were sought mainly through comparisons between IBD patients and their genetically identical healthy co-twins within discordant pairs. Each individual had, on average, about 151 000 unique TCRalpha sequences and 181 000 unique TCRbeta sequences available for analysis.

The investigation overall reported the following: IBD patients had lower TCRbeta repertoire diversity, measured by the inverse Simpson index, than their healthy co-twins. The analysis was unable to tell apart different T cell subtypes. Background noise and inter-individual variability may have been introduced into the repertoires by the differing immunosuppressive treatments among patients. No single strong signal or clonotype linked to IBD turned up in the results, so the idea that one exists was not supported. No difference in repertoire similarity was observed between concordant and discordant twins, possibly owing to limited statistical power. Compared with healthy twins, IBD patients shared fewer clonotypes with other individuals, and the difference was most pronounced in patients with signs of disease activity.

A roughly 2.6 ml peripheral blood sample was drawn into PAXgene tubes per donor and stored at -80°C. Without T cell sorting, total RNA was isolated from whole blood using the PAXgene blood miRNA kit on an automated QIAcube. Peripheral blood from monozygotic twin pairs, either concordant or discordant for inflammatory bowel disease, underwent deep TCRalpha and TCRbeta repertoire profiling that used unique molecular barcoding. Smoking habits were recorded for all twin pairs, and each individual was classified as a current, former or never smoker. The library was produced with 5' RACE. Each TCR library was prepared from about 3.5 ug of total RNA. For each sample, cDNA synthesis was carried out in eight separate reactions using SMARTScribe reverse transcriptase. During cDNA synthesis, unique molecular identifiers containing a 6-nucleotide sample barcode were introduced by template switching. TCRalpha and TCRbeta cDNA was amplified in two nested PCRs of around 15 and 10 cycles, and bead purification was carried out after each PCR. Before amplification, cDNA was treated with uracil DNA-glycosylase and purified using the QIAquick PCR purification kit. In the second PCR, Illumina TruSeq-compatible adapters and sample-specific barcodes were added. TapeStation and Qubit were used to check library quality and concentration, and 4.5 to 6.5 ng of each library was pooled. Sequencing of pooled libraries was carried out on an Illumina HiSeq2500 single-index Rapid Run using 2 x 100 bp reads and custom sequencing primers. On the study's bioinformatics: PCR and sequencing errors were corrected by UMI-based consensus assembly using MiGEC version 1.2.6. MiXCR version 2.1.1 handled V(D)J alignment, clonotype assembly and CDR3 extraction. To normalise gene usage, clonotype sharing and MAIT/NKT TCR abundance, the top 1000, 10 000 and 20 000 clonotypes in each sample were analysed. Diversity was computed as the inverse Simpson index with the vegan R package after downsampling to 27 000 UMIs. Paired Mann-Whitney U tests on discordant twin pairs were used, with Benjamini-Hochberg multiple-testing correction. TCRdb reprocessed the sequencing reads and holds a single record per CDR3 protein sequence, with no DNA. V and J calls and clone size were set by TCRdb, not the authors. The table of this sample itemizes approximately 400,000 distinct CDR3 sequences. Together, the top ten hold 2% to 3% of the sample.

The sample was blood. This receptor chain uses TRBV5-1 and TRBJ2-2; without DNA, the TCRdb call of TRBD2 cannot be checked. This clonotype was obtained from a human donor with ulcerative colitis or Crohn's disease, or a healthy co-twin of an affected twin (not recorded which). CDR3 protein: CASSLLAGGNTGELFF. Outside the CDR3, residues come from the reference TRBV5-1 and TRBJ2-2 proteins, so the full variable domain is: KAGVTQTPRYLIKTRGQQVTLSCSPISGHRSVSWYQQTPGQGLQFLFEYFSETQRNKGNFPGRFSGRQFSNSRSEMNVSTLELGDSALYLCASSLLAGGNTGELFFGEGSRLTVL.